This T cell receptor beta chain came from a study of T cells expressing NK-cell markers. Regarding the study as a whole: A handful of donors showed these clonotypes also leading the CD3+CD56-NKG2C+ fraction.

Note on this clonotype: The antigen remains undetermined.

The CDR3 length is 12 residues. The germline CDR1 and CDR2 sequences are SEHNR and FQNEAQ (reference sequence). TCRdb re-called the 5' RACE reads and shows each CDR3 protein once, DNA omitted. The sample totals about 170,000 distinct CDR3 sequences. The chain couples TRBV7-9 to TRBJ2-7. This sequence was found in a man aged 18 to 69 in good health. Sequenced sample: blood T cells: a sorted CD56 or NKG2C T cell subset, CD4+ or CD8+ T cells, or bulk PBMC T cells (not recorded which). The CDR3 reads CASSLHLREQYF.